This T cell receptor (beta chain) was sequenced during a study of technical replicates of blood from a handful of donors. CDR1 and CDR2 from the germline V gene are LNHNV and YYDKDF (reference sequence). This CDR3 has 15 amino acids. The V segment lost 3 bases and the J segment 2 bases; nucleotides outside the gene matches: 5. Clones were sequenced by immunoSEQ multiplex PCR, and TCRdb holds only the in-frame ones, with some missing. The table shows tens of thousands of clones, with about 87% occurring only once. Sequenced: PBMCs. The source is a human donor in good health. Some clones in this sample may be carry-over from other donors' samples. V is TRBV15 and J is TRBJ2-7; 9 bases align to TRBD1. Here the CDR3 DNA reads TGTGCCACCAGCAGGGGGGACAGGGTAACCTACGAGCAGTACTTC. Its translation is CATSRGDRVTYEQYF.